These T cell receptor beta chains were read from a single sample in a study of cytomegalovirus exposure and HLA in healthy donors. Clones were sequenced by immunoSEQ multiplex PCR, and TCRdb holds only the in-frame ones, with some missing. The repertoire includes 75,000 to 100,000 clones, approximately 72% of them detected once, and 3% sits in the top ten. Material: PBMCs. The origin of the receptors is a female donor in good health and CMV-seropositive. Each CDR3 is given with its conserved first and last residue. The order of the fields is clone size, J gene, V gene, D gene, CDR3 DNA, CDR3 protein. D genes are given only for firm matches. Rows may omit the clone size; those that give it use once, few, many or a size class.

size: -
J: TRBJ1-2
V: TRBV5-1
D: TRBD1
DNA: TGCGCCAGCAGCCCCGGGACAGGGGTCTATGGCTACACCTTC
CDR3: CASSPGTGVYGYTF

size: -
J: TRBJ1-3
V: TRBV5-1
D: TRBD1
DNA: TGCGCCAGCAGCTTGGCCGGACAGGGTAAATACGCCGGAAACACCATATATTTT
CDR3: CASSLAGQGKYAGNTIYF

size: once
J: TRBJ2-4
V: TRBV30
D: TRBD2
DNA: TGTGCCTGGAGTGTAGGCGGGGGGGGAGACATTCAGTACTTC
CDR3: CAWSVGGGGDIQYF

size: -
J: TRBJ2-1
V: TRBV4-3
D: TRBD1
DNA: TGCGCCAGCAGCCAAGATAGGACAGGGCCTGACAATGAGCAGTTCTTC
CDR3: CASSQDRTGPDNEQFF

size: -
J: TRBJ2-1
V: TRBV28
D: -
DNA: TGTGCCAGCAGTTTATATGGGGGGTACAATGAGCAGTTCTTC
CDR3: CASSLYGGYNEQFF

size: -
J: TRBJ2-7
V: TRBV28
D: -
DNA: TGTGCCAGCAGTGGGACTGGCGTTTACGAGCAGTACTTC
CDR3: CASSGTGVYEQYF

size: few
J: TRBJ1-1
V: TRBV29-1
D: TRBD1
DNA: TGCAGCGTTGAAGATAGACACAGGGGGACCACTGAAGCTTTCTTT
CDR3: CSVEDRHRGTTEAFF

size: -
J: TRBJ2-3
V: TRBV9
D: -
DNA: TGTGCCAGCAGCGCCCTACGAGATACGCAGTATTTT
CDR3: CASSALRDTQYF

size: few
J: TRBJ2-2
V: TRBV4-2
D: -
DNA: TGTGCCAGCAGCCAAGATTTTGCCGAGGGTGGCGGGGAGCTGTTTTTT
CDR3: CASSQDFAEGGGELFF

size: -
J: TRBJ2-5
V: TRBV6-6
D: -
DNA: TGTGCCAGCAGTTACGAGGGGGAACAAGAGACCCAGTACTTC
CDR3: CASSYEGEQETQYF

size: -
J: TRBJ2-1
V: TRBV6-1
D: TRBD2
DNA: TGTGCCAGCAGGGCTAGCGGGCCCGTTGAGCAGTTCTTC
CDR3: CASRASGPVEQFF

size: once
J: TRBJ2-4
V: TRBV6-5
D: TRBD1
DNA: TGTGCCAGCAGTCCGCAGACAGGGAAAAACATTCAGTACTTC
CDR3: CASSPQTGKNIQYF

size: few
J: TRBJ1-1
V: TRBV5-6
D: TRBD1
DNA: TGTGCCAGCGGCTACAGGGGTAGCAACACTGAAGCTTTCTTT
CDR3: CASGYRGSNTEAFF

size: -
J: TRBJ2-7
V: TRBV14
D: TRBD1
DNA: TGTGCCAGCAGCCACCTCGACAGGGGCCTCGAGCGCGAGCAGTACTTC
CDR3: CASSHLDRGLEREQYF

size: -
J: TRBJ2-7
V: TRBV6-5
D: -
DNA: TGTGCCAGCAGTTACCGGGGGACAGTAAGATACGAGCAGTACTTC
CDR3: CASSYRGTVRYEQYF

size: few
J: TRBJ2-7
V: TRBV4-2
D: -
DNA: TGTGCCAGCAGCCAAGATGCGGCAGAGATTTCCTACGAGCAGTACTTC
CDR3: CASSQDAAEISYEQYF

size: few
J: TRBJ2-1
V: TRBV5-6
D: TRBD1
DNA: TGTGCCAGCAGCACCCGGGACAGGGTTGACAATGAGCAGTTCTTC
CDR3: CASSTRDRVDNEQFF

size: -
J: TRBJ1-4
V: TRBV7-3
D: -
DNA: TGTGCCAGCAGCCCCTCCCCTAATGAAAAACTGTTTTTT
CDR3: CASSPSPNEKLFF

size: -
J: TRBJ2-2
V: TRBV25-1
D: -
DNA: TGTGCCAGCAGGACCCGGTCGACAGCAAACACCGGGGAGCTGTTTTTT
CDR3: CASRTRSTANTGELFF

size: -
J: TRBJ2-6
V: TRBV6-5
D: TRBD1
DNA: TGTGCCAGCAGACAGGGGTCCTCTGGGGCCAACGTCCTGACTTTC
CDR3: CASRQGSSGANVLTF

size: -
J: TRBJ1-2
V: TRBV11-1
D: -
DNA: TGTGCCAGCAGCTCGGACCTCGAGGGAGGCTACACCTTC
CDR3: CASSSDLEGGYTF

size: -
J: TRBJ2-5
V: TRBV30
D: -
DNA: TGTGCCTGGAGCGAGATTAGCGGTCAAGAGACCCAGTACTTC
CDR3: CAWSEISGQETQYF

size: -
J: TRBJ2-5
V: TRBV7-6
D: -
DNA: TGTGCGCCCCCTAACGCCATTTCGTACCAAGAGACCCAGTACTTC
CDR3: CAPPNAISYQETQYF

size: few
J: TRBJ2-7
V: TRBV6-5
D: -
DNA: TGTGCCAGCACCCTACCCGGGGGCTACGAGCAGTACTTC
CDR3: CASTLPGGYEQYF

size: -
J: TRBJ1-1
V: TRBV6-5
D: TRBD1
DNA: TGTGCCAGCAGTTGGGCGGGGGACAGGGGGGACACTGAAGCTTTCTTT
CDR3: CASSWAGDRGDTEAFF

size: -
J: TRBJ1-4
V: TRBV7-9
D: -
DNA: TGTGCCAGCAGCTTAGAACGGGGGGTCAATGAAAAACTGTTTTTT
CDR3: CASSLERGVNEKLFF

size: -
J: TRBJ2-5
V: TRBV5-1
D: TRBD1
DNA: TGCGCCAGCAGCTTGGAGACGGGACAGCAGACCCAGTACTTC
CDR3: CASSLETGQQTQYF

size: few
J: TRBJ1-1
V: TRBV5-6
D: -
DNA: TGTGCCAGCAGCTTGGAGGTTGGACAGTTGAACACTGAAGCTTTCTTT
CDR3: CASSLEVGQLNTEAFF

size: -
J: TRBJ2-7
V: TRBV6-5
D: TRBD1
DNA: TGTGCCAGCAGTTACTCGAACAGGGGGAACTACGAGCAGTACTTC
CDR3: CASSYSNRGNYEQYF

size: -
J: TRBJ1-1
V: TRBV7-3
D: -
DNA: TGTGCCAGCAGCTTGGGTCCAGGGTCCGACACTGAAGCTTTCTTT
CDR3: CASSLGPGSDTEAFF

size: once
J: TRBJ2-3
V: TRBV7-3
D: -
DNA: TGTGCCAGCAGCTCCCCCAGGGGAGGGACTAGCACAGATACGCAGTATTTT
CDR3: CASSSPRGGTSTDTQYF

size: few
J: TRBJ2-7
V: TRBV11-2
D: -
DNA: TGTGCCAGCAGCCACTCAGCGGGTAGCTCCTACGAGCAGTACTTC
CDR3: CASSHSAGSSYEQYF

size: once
J: TRBJ2-1
V: TRBV6-1
D: TRBD2
DNA: TGTGCCAGCGGGTCGGGGAGGGCTCCCTACAATGAGCAGTTCTTC
CDR3: CASGSGRAPYNEQFF

size: -
J: TRBJ2-5
V: TRBV9
D: TRBD2
DNA: TGTGCCAGCAGCGTAGCTACGGGGGGCCAAGAGACCCAGTACTTC
CDR3: CASSVATGGQETQYF

size: once
J: TRBJ1-5
V: TRBV7-3
D: -
DNA: TGTGCCAGCAGCCAAGGGCCAGTGACAGGCCAGCCCCAGCATTTT
CDR3: CASSQGPVTGQPQHF

size: -
J: TRBJ1-4
V: TRBV5-1
D: TRBD1
DNA: TGCGCCAGCAGCCTCGACAGGGTAGAGGAAAAACTGTTTTTT
CDR3: CASSLDRVEEKLFF

size: -
J: TRBJ2-7
V: TRBV5-4
D: -
DNA: TGTGCCAGCAGCTTGGGACGGGATAGCTCCTACGAGCAGTACTTC
CDR3: CASSLGRDSSYEQYF

size: -
J: TRBJ2-6
V: TRBV25-1
D: TRBD1
DNA: TGTGCCAGCAGTGATCTTGGACAGGGGGTACCTGGGGCCAACGTCCTGACTTTC
CDR3: CASSDLGQGVPGANVLTF

size: -
J: TRBJ2-7
V: TRBV5-6
D: -
DNA: TGTGCCAGCAGCTTTCAGGGCCAGAGCTACGAGCAGTACTTC
CDR3: CASSFQGQSYEQYF

size: -
J: TRBJ1-1
V: TRBV7-3
D: -
DNA: TGTGCCAGCAGCTTCCTCAGGGACACTGAAGCTTTCTTT
CDR3: CASSFLRDTEAFF

size: -
J: TRBJ2-1
V: TRBV28
D: TRBD2
DNA: TGTGCCAGCAGTTTAACACTAGCGGGTGCCTACAATGAGCAGTTCTTC
CDR3: CASSLTLAGAYNEQFF

size: -
J: TRBJ1-2
V: TRBV7-8
D: -
DNA: TGTGCCAGCAGCCCTTTGGCAGGAGGCTATGGCTACACCTTC
CDR3: CASSPLAGGYGYTF

size: few
J: TRBJ2-2
V: TRBV27
D: TRBD1
DNA: TGTGCCAGCAGTTTGCAGACAGGGACCGGGGAGCTGTTTTTT
CDR3: CASSLQTGTGELFF

size: -
J: TRBJ2-3
V: TRBV30
D: -
DNA: TGTGCCTGGACCGCGGTTTGGGGGGGCCGGGTAGATACGCAGTATTTT
CDR3: CAWTAVWGGRVDTQYF

size: -
J: TRBJ1-4
V: TRBV28
D: TRBD1
DNA: TGTGCCAGCAGTCTAACCTTGACAGGGTTGGATGAAAAACTGTTTTTT
CDR3: CASSLTLTGLDEKLFF

size: -
J: TRBJ2-7
V: TRBV2
D: -
DNA: TGTGCCAGCAGTGAAGGACGGGGAAGCTCCTACGAGCAGTACTTC
CDR3: CASSEGRGSSYEQYF

size: few
J: TRBJ2-2
V: TRBV6-5
D: -
DNA: TGTGCCAGCAATCAGGGCCCGAACACCGGGGAGCTGTTTTTT
CDR3: CASNQGPNTGELFF

size: -
J: TRBJ2-7
V: TRBV10-3
D: -
DNA: TGTGCCATCAGTGATACTGCTTCCTACGAGCAGTACTTC
CDR3: CAISDTASYEQYF

size: once
J: TRBJ2-1
V: TRBV4-3
D: -
DNA: TGCGCCAGCAGCCAAGATCGATCACAGGGGAGGATCAATGAGCAGTTCTTC
CDR3: CASSQDRSQGRINEQFF

size: -
J: TRBJ2-2
V: TRBV6-1
D: -
DNA: TGTGCCAGCAGTGACAGGGCAATCAACACCGGGGAGCTGTTTTTT
CDR3: CASSDRAINTGELFF

size: -
J: TRBJ2-3
V: TRBV18
D: -
DNA: TGTGCCAGCTCACCAACGGCGGGCACAGATACGCAGTATTTT
CDR3: CASSPTAGTDTQYF

size: -
J: TRBJ2-1
V: TRBV29-1
D: TRBD1
DNA: TGCAGCGTAGAGACTTTGCTGGGACAGGGGGCTAATGAGCAGTTCTTC
CDR3: CSVETLLGQGANEQFF

size: -
J: TRBJ2-7
V: TRBV9
D: -
DNA: TGTGCCAGCAGCGTAGAGCTAGTCAACGAGCAGTACTTC
CDR3: CASSVELVNEQYF

size: few
J: TRBJ1-1
V: TRBV10-3
D: -
DNA: TGTGCCATCAGTGAGTCTCAGGGGAACACTGAAGCTTTCTTT
CDR3: CAISESQGNTEAFF

size: -
J: TRBJ1-3
V: TRBV6-1
D: -
DNA: TGTGCCAGCAGTGTGGACCAGGGGGGAAACACCATATATTTT
CDR3: CASSVDQGGNTIYF